Given below is one T cell receptor beta chain in context. Its antigen specificity is not known. An end of the junction does not agree with germline; a read error may underlie this. Libraries were built with 5' RACE. For sequencing, an Illumina HiSeq 2000 was employed. A universal primer binding site was introduced by template switching, and a unique molecular identifier was present in the final cDNA, enabling accurate counting of TCR cDNA molecules. First-strand cDNA for TCR alpha and beta chains was synthesized from specific primers in the conserved constant-segment region. To control for contamination, each cDNA library was double barcoded with a SMART-Mk sample barcode plus Illumina barcodes. TruSeq adapter sequences along with Illumina sample barcodes were introduced in two successive PCR steps. TCR alpha and beta cDNA libraries were sequenced on the Illumina HiSeq platform with custom primers. In the original analysis: Raw reads were processed with MiGEC to extract unique molecular identifiers, and MiXCR was used to determine CDR3 positions. For each individual, recombination models were inferred using an EM algorithm with the repgenHMM and IGoR tools. Shared clonotypes were analyzed with the tcR package in R, and sharing was normalized by the product of cloneset sizes. To study raw recombination free of thymic and clonal selection effects, out-of-frame nonproductive sequences were analyzed. TCRdb passed the public sequencing reads through fastp at Q25 and MiXCR, retaining productive beta sequences. Entries that share a CDR3 protein sequence are merged under the most common genes and DNA. The V and J calls here are based on TCRdb, not the publication. The sample has 1.5 million to 2 million distinct CDR3 sequences on record, about 31% of them singletons. The top ten clones comprise under 0.35% of the sample.

This sample was included in a study of identical twins listed by TCRdb under 2016. As for the study more broadly: The study deep-sequenced TCR alpha and beta repertoires from monozygotic twins, unrelated adults of various ages and cord blood to test whether fetal clonotypes persist. Replicate twin experiments were performed at different times using different library preparation protocols to rule out contamination.

Every donor in the study was a healthy Caucasian. The paper as a whole reports these results and caveats: Out-of-frame TCR alpha sharing in monozygotic twins was systematically underestimated by recombination models, whereas sharing between unrelated individuals was in agreement with the recombination models. Zero-insertion analyses could be partly confounded by invariant T cells such as MAIT and iNKT, although diverse VJ usage argued against such confounding for most clonotypes. Conclusions relied on cross-sectional statistical analysis, since the same donors could not be followed over many years. Compared with coincidental sharing between unrelated individuals, out-of-frame TCR alpha sequences shared between twins had an excess of sequences with low generation probability. The excess sharing between twins in beta out-of-frame sequences was weaker because fewer shared sequences reduced the signal-to-noise ratio. Fewer insertions were carried by abundant cord blood beta clonotypes; a weaker similar trend was observed in young adult naive repertoires, while no such trend was observed in memory repertoires.

Sequencing input: cord blood. The receptor was isolated from a newborn girl in good health.

DNA sequence: TGTGCCGGGAGAGCGGGCCTCGATGGCTACACCTTC. It is translated as CAGRAGLDGYTF. The rearranged segments are TRBV30 and TRBJ1-2, with no confidently assigned D gene. The CDR1 and CDR2 encoded by the germline V gene (reference sequence) are GTSNPN and SVGIG. Spanning cysteine to phenylalanine, the CDR3 consists of 12 amino acids. Of the read, only the CDR3 DNA is kept; its 36 bases are in frame from base 1.